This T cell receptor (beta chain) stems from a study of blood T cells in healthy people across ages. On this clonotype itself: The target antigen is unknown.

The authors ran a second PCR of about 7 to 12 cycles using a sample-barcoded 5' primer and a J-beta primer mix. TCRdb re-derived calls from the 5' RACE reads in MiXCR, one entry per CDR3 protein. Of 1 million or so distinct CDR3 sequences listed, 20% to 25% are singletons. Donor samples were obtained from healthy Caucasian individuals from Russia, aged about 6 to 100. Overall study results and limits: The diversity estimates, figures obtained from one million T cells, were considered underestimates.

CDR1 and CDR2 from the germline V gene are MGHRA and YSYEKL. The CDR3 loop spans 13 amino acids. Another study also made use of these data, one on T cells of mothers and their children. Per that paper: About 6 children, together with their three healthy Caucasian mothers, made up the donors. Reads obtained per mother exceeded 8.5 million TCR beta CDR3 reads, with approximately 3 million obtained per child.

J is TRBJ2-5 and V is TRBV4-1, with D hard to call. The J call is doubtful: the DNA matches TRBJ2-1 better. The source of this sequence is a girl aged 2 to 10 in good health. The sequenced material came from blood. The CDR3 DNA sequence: TGCGCCAGCAGGAGTCCCTTTTTGGATGAGCAGTTCTTC. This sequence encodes CASRSPFLDEQFF.